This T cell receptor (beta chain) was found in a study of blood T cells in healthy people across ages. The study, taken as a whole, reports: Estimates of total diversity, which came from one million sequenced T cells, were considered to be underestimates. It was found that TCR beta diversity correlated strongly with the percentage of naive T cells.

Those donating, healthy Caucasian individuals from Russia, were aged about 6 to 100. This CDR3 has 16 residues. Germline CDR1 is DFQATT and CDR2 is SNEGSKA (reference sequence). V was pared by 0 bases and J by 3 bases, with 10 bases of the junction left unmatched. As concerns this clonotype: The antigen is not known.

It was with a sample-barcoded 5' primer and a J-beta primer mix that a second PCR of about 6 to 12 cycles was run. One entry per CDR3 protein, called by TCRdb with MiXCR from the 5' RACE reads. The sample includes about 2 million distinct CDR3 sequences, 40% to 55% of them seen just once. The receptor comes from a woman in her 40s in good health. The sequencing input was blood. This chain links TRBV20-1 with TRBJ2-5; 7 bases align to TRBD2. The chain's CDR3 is CSARDPAGSLKETQYF. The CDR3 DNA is TGCAGTGCTAGAGATCCAGCGGGGTCACTAAAAGAGACCCAGTACTTC.